The 19 T cell receptor beta chains in this list originate from one sample, sequenced in a study of blood T cells in healthy people across ages (dated by TCRdb to between 2014 and 2016). Library creation used 5' RACE. Reads for this sample came from an Illumina HiSeq 2500. A second PCR of about 7 to 12 cycles was run with a J-beta primer mix and a sample-barcoded 5' primer. TCRdb took the public reads, trimmed them with fastp at Q25, ran MiXCR for clone calling and kept in-frame beta chains. Identical CDR3 proteins give one entry, which carries the most common genes and DNA. The sample profile shows about 1 million distinct CDR3 sequences; under 55% of them were found once. The ten largest clones add up to under 20% of the sample. Sequencing was carried out using blood. Every receptor here comes from a woman aged 60-75 years in good health.

The chain carries TRBV20-1 and TRBJ2-5; 11 nucleotides match TRBD2. The J call is uncertain, as TRBJ2-7 better fits the DNA end. The CDR3 consists of 15 residues. From germline, CDR1 is DFQATT and CDR2 SNEGSKA (reference sequence). In DNA form, the CDR3 reads TGCAGTGCTAGACCGATTAGCGGGAGGGCCGACGAGCAGTACTTC. It yields the protein CSARPISGRADEQYF.

V and J are TRBV5-1 and TRBJ2-7, with 9 bases that match TRBD1. The germline gives CDR1 SGHRS, CDR2 YFSETQ. V dropped 5 bases and J dropped 7; count of bases not matched to a gene: 13. CDR3 length: 15 residues. Written as DNA, the CDR3 is TGCGCCAGCAGTCCTAGGGACAGGGTTGTAAGTGAGCAGTACTTC. Protein product: CASSPRDRVVSEQYF.

The chain links TRBV6-1 to TRBJ2-1; 8 bases map to TRBD1. J lost 0 bases, V lost 1 base, and 2 bases had no gene match. The V gene's germline CDR1 is MNHNS and CDR2 SASEGT. This CDR3 is built from 16 residues. DNA for the CDR3: TGTGCCAGCAGTGAAGGGACAGGGTACTCCTACAATGAGCAGTTCTTC. It encodes CASSEGTGYSYNEQFF.

This clonotype was observed a few times. The chain uses TRBV13 and TRBJ2-4; TRBD2 might be the D (6 bases). V was trimmed by 5 bases and J by 13 bases, leaving 12 bases between them. Germline CDR1 is PRHDT and CDR2 is FYEKMQ (reference sequence). This CDR3 is 11 amino acids long. The CDR3 loop is CASSGGTQQYF. CDR3 bases: TGTGCCAGCAGCGGAGGGACTCAACAGTACTTC.

The genes are TRBV5-1 and TRBJ1-6; 7 bases agree with TRBD1. The CDR3 has 15 amino acids. Germline values: CDR1 SGHRS, CDR2 YFSETQ. V shed 4 bases and J 8 bases; nucleotides not matched to a gene: 9. The CDR3 sequence: CASSQLTGLDSPLHF. The CDR3 bases are TGCGCCAGCAGCCAATTGACAGGGTTGGATTCACCCCTCCACTTT.

The chain recombines TRBV7-9 with TRBJ2-1; D might be TRBD1 or TRBD2, each matching 5 bases. The germline V gene has CDR1 SEHNR and CDR2 FQNEAQ (reference sequence). This CDR3 comprises 15 residues. V was clipped by 3 bases and J by 10 bases, with 19 bases between them. The CDR3 loop reads CASSFPGRGAWEQFF. DNA of the CDR3: TGTGCCAGCAGCTTCCCAGGCCGAGGGGCTTGGGAGCAGTTCTTC.

CDR3 coding DNA: TGCGCCAGCAGTGAGGTACGCGGACCGTCCTACGAGCAGTACTTC. Protein: CASSEVRGPSYEQYF. This chain connects TRBV10-1 to TRBJ2-4; no clear D gene. The better agreement between TRBJ2-7 and the DNA end casts doubt on the J call. Looked up from germline, CDR1 is WNHNN and CDR2 is SYGVQD (reference sequence). The CDR3 is made up of 15 amino acids.

The V and J genes are TRBV7-9 and TRBJ2-1; D remains ambiguous. CDR1 is SEHNR, CDR2 FQNEAQ, per germline (reference sequence). The CDR3 runs 11 residues. The ends were cut back, 4 bases at V and 10 bases at J, with 8 bases in the middle. The CDR3 nucleotides are TGTGCCAGCAGCTCCCCAGTAGAGCAGTTCTTC. Encoded protein: CASSSPVEQFF.

This clonotype was seen only a few times. The chain uses TRBV6-1 and TRBJ2-3; the match to TRBD2 covers 12 bases. The CDR3 runs to 15 residues. Trimming took 7 bases from V and 2 from J; bases not matched to a gene: 4. Looked up from germline, CDR1 is MNHNS and CDR2 is SASEGT. CDR3 sequence (DNA): TGTGCCAGCATCAGGACTAGCGGGAACACAGATACGCAGTATTTT. Translation: CASIRTSGNTDTQYF.

The chain is built from TRBV18 and TRBJ1-2, with D unresolved. The germline gives CDR1 KGHSH, CDR2 LQKENI. Deletions cut 0 bases from V and 3 bases from J, with 11 bases between. The CDR3 loop spans 15 amino acids. The CDR3 DNA reads TGTGCCAGCTCACCACCGACGGGGTGGTACTATGGCTACACCTTC. Encoded protein: CASSPPTGWYYGYTF.

The J gene is TRBJ2-6, the V gene TRBV27; D not resolved. The germline CDR1 and CDR2 sequences are MNHEY and SMNVEV (reference sequence). The CDR3 loop spans 17 amino acids. With 2 bases removed from V and 0 bases from J, the gap between germline ends came to 11 bases. Here the CDR3 reads CASSLEFSYSGANVLTF. DNA of the CDR3: TGTGCCAGCAGTTTAGAGTTCAGCTACTCTGGGGCCAACGTCCTGACTTTC.

As regards this clonotype: This may arise from a read error, as a much more abundant clone is one base away. This chain uses TRBV13 with TRBJ2-1; D may match TRBD1 or TRBD2 (6 bases each). Germline assignment: CDR1 PRHDT and CDR2 FYEKMQ (reference sequence). V gave up 5 bases and J gave up 6 bases, with 11 bases separating them. The CDR3 loop spans 13 amino acids. The CDR3: CASSRRGRNEQFF. The CDR3 DNA reads as TGTGCCAGCAGCCGACGGGGGCGCAATGAGCAGTTCTTC.

V is TRBV10-3 and J is TRBJ2-2, with TRBD2 identical over 9 bases. V trimming: 10 bases; J trimming: 0 bases; junction bases outside the gene matches: 15. The CDR3 spans 18 residues. The V gene's germline CDR1 is ENHRY and CDR2 SYGVKD. The CDR3 DNA reads TGTGCCACCCGCCTGGGCAAAAGCGGGGGGTCGAACACCGGGGAGCTGTTTTTT. Its protein is CATRLGKSGGSNTGELFF.

This clonotype was observed a handful of times. The chain combines TRBV4-2 with TRBJ2-1, with 15 bases aligning to TRBD2. The germline V gene has CDR1 LGHNA and CDR2 YNFKEQ. CDR3 length equals 21 residues. J gave up 6 bases and V 0 bases, and 15 bases lay outside the gene matches. CDR3 sequence: CASSQDMGLAGGLKFGNEQFF. The DNA for the CDR3 is TGTGCCAGCAGCCAAGATATGGGACTAGCGGGAGGACTCAAATTCGGCAATGAGCAGTTCTTC.

The chain couples TRBV24-1 to TRBJ2-3; D remains ambiguous. There are 13 residues in the CDR3. V lost 5 bases and J 7 bases, leaving 12 bases between the germline ends. Per the germline V gene, CDR1 is KGHDR and CDR2 is SFDVKD. CDR3 sequence: CATSGDSSNTQYF. CDR3 nucleotide sequence: TGTGCCACCAGTGGGGATTCGTCGAATACGCAGTATTTT.

The V call is TRBV12-3 or TRBV12-4, the J call TRBJ2-7; D unresolved. The closer fit of TRBJ2-4 to the DNA end suggests the J call may be wrong. This CDR3 is built from 12 residues. In nucleotides, the CDR3 is TGTGCCAGCAGAGGTGGTAGAAACATTCAGTACTTC. It translates to CASRGGRNIQYF.

This clonotype has just one count. In nucleotides, the CDR3 is TGCGCCAGCAGCTTCGCGGATATGAACACTGAAGCTTTCTTT. This codes for CASSFADMNTEAFF. The gene calls are TRBV5-1 and TRBJ1-1; no clear D. There are 14 residues in the CDR3. Germline V gives CDR1 SGHRS, CDR2 YFSETQ. The V end was cut by 2 bases, the J end by 0 bases, with 8 bases between. Full variable domain (missing parts from reference TRBV5-1 and TRBJ1-1): KAGVTQTPRYLIKTRGQQVTLSCSPISGHRSVSWYQQTPGQGLQFLFEYFSETQRNKGNFPGRFSGRQFSNSRSEMNVSTLELGDSALYLCASSFADMNTEAFFGQGTRLTVV.

This clonotype was found a few times. The chain couples TRBV28 to TRBJ2-7, with 9 bases identical to TRBD2. Germline V lookup: CDR1 MDHEN, CDR2 SYDVKM. The V gene end was trimmed by 3 bases and the J gene end by 6 bases; junction bases not matched to a gene: 6. CDR3 length: 14 amino acids. CDR3 in amino acids: CASSFGREGAEQYF. CDR3 sequence (DNA): TGTGCCAGCAGTTTCGGGCGGGAGGGCGCCGAGCAGTACTTC.

This clonotype came up a few times. This chain links TRBV7-9 with TRBJ2-1, with 8 bases that match TRBD2. With V trimmed by 3 bases and J by 7 bases, 5 bases remained unmatched. The CDR3 runs to 14 residues. Germline CDR1 SEHNR, CDR2 FQNEAQ (reference sequence). CDR3 coding DNA: TGTGCCAGCAGCTTCAGCGGGAGATGGAATGAGCAGTTCTTC. Translated: CASSFSGRWNEQFF.